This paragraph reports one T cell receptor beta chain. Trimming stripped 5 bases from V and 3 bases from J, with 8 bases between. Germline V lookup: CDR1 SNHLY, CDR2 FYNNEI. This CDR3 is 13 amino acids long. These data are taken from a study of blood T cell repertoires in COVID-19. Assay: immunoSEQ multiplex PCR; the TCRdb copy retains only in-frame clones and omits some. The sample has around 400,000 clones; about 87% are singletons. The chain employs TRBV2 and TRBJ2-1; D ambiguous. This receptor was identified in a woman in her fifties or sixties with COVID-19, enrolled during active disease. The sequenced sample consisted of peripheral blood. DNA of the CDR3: TGTGCCAGCAGTTCTCTAGACTACAATGAGCAGTTCTTC. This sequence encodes CASSSLDYNEQFF.